The 12 T cell receptor beta chains below come from one sample, sequenced in a study of cytotoxic CD8 clonotypes in ibrutinib-treated CLL (dated by TCRdb to the early 2020s). Interpreted using the paper, the time point label stands for: progressive disease on ibrutinib. Library method: the immunoSEQ multiplex PCR assay. The table comes from immuneACCESS by way of TCRdb, which keeps in-frame sequences with V and J called. Part of the clones is missing from these tables; in studies checked, under half for an unresolved V gene and the rest for unknown reasons. Within this sample are 250,000 to 350,000 clones, with 70% to 80% of them counted one time only. The ten largest clones add up to around 5.3% of the sample. Specimen: PBMCs, collected at disease progression, from a patient treated with ibrutinib. The source is a human donor with chronic lymphocytic leukemia.

This sequence joins TRBV30 and TRBJ2-1, with a tentative D call TRBD2 (6 bases). The germline V gene encodes CDR1 GTSNPN and CDR2 SVGIG (reference sequence). V dropped 1 base and J dropped 5 bases, with 24 bases sitting between them. This CDR3 comprises 18 residues. The CDR3 DNA reads TGTGCCTGGAGTGAGTCTGGTGCCTCGGGACGCGGGGACAATGAGCAGTTCTTC. Translating gives CAWSESGASGRGDNEQFF. The full variable domain, its missing parts supplied by reference TRBV30 and TRBJ2-1, is SQTIHQWPATLVQPVGSPLSLECTVEGTSNPNLYWYRQAAGRGLQLLFYSVGIGQISSEVPQNLSASRPQDRQFILSSKKLLLSDSGFYLCAWSESGASGRGDNEQFFGPGTRLTVL.

V usage is TRBV7-2 and J usage is TRBJ2-7; D may match TRBD1 or TRBD2 (5 bases each). The ends were cut back, 3 bases at V and 3 bases at J, with 15 bases in the middle. The CDR3 is made up of 15 amino acids. Germline values: CDR1 SGHTA, CDR2 FQGNSA. The CDR3 spells CASSFGPGPHYEQYF. The CDR3 DNA reads as TGTGCCAGCAGCTTCGGCCCGGGACCACACTACGAGCAGTACTTC.

The chain has TRBV4-1 and TRBJ1-5; 7 bases align to TRBD1. Per germline, CDR1 MGHRA and CDR2 YSYEKL. CDR3 length: 16 amino acids. V dropped 3 bases and J dropped 4; count of bases not matched to a gene: 9. CDR3 sequence (DNA): TGCGCCAGCAGCCAGTGGACAGGTGGGATAAATCAGCCCCAGCATTTT. Protein sequence: CASSQWTGGINQPQHF.

This clone was found a few times. The chain uses TRBV4-3 and TRBJ2-7; no reliable D call. The length of the CDR3 is 14 residues. Trimming took 0 bases from V and 4 from J, leaving 10 bases between them. Germline loops: CDR1 LGHNA, CDR2 YSLEER. The CDR3 loop reads CASSQELSGYEQYF. Written as DNA, the CDR3 is TGCGCCAGCAGCCAAGAGTTATCGGGTTACGAGCAGTACTTC.

The V call is TRBV7-9, the J call TRBJ2-7; the D is unclear. V shed 1 base and J shed 5 bases, with 9 bases lying between them. Germline assignment: CDR1 SEHNR and CDR2 FQNEAQ (reference sequence). The CDR3 is made up of 13 amino acids. DNA for the CDR3: TGTGCCAGCAGCTTAGAGGGTACTCACGAGCAGTACTTC. Its translation is CASSLEGTHEQYF.

In its sample, this clone was seen once. V gene TRBV6-6 combines with J gene TRBJ1-5; D is undetermined. Trimming left V 2 bases short and J 5 bases short, with 10 bases between. The CDR3 is made up of 14 amino acids. CDR1 and CDR2 from the germline V gene are MNHNY and SVGAGI (reference sequence). Here the CDR3 reads CASSYTTDYQPQHF. CDR3 DNA sequence: TGTGCCAGCAGTTACACGACGGACTATCAGCCCCAGCATTTT.

The chain has TRBV29-1 and TRBJ2-7; D may be TRBD2 (6 bases). Germline V lookup: CDR1 SQVTM, CDR2 ANQGSEA. CDR3 length: 14 residues. Trimming stripped 1 base from V and 0 bases from J, with 10 bases between. The CDR3 loop is CSVEGSGSSYEQYF. The CDR3 nucleotides are TGCAGCGTTGAAGGAAGCGGGTCCTCCTACGAGCAGTACTTC.

The chain recombines TRBV10-3 with TRBJ2-1; 7 nucleotides match TRBD2. The germline V gene encodes CDR1 ENHRY and CDR2 SYGVKD. This CDR3 contains 12 residues. J lost 13 bases, V lost 6 bases, and 9 bases had no gene match. The CDR3 region has the DNA TGTGCCATCAGCTTTCCGGGAGGCCGTCAGTTCTTC. This encodes CAISFPGGRQFF.

The chain combines TRBV5-4 with TRBJ1-1, with D possibly matching TRBD1 (5 bases). Trimming removed 1 base from V and 6 bases from J, with 13 bases in between. This CDR3 is 14 amino acids long. Looked up from germline, CDR1 is SGHNT and CDR2 is YYREEE (reference sequence). CDR3 DNA sequence: TGTGCCAGCAGCTTGCAGCAGGGTTTAGCTGAAGCTTTCTTT. This sequence encodes CASSLQQGLAEAFF.

The sample holds a few counts of this clone. The chain employs TRBV13 and TRBJ2-7; D ambiguous. CDR3 length equals 13 residues. The ends were cut back, 0 bases at V and 7 bases at J, with 10 bases in the middle. Germline assignment: CDR1 PRHDT and CDR2 FYEKMQ (reference sequence). CDR3 coding DNA: TGTGCCAGCAGCTTAGGGCGACTGGGGGAGCAGTACTTC. It yields the protein CASSLGRLGEQYF.

The CDR3 DNA sequence: TGTGCCAGCAGGCCGGCCGGGACAGGGGTAACAACTAATGAAAAACTGTTTTTT. It specifies CASRPAGTGVTTNEKLFF. This chain connects TRBV11-2 to TRBJ1-4, with 10 bases aligning to TRBD1. In germline, CDR1 is SGHAT, CDR2 FQNNGV. With V trimmed by 6 bases and J by 0 bases, 10 bases remained unmatched. The CDR3 totals 18 residues.

The count of this clone is one. This chain joins TRBV19 and TRBJ2-1; TRBD2 matches at 12 bases. Germline CDR1 and CDR2: LNHDA and SQIVND (reference sequence). This CDR3 has 15 residues. Germline trimming cut 2 bases from V and 8 bases from J; bases unmatched to any gene: 4. In nucleotides, the CDR3 is TGTGCCAGTAGTATACTAGCGGGAGGGCCAGATGAGCAGTTCTTC. Translated: CASSILAGGPDEQFF.